This is a list of T cell receptor beta chains from one sample in a study of beta chain features in type 1 diabetes. The repertoire was sequenced with immunoSEQ multiplex PCR; TCRdb's copy has only in-frame clones and lacks some. The sample records 150,000 to 200,000 clones, roughly 59% being singletons. Material: naive CD4+ T cells from blood. Receptor source: a man aged 25 to 40 with type 1 diabetes. Both conserved end residues are part of each CDR3. D genes are given only for firm matches. Only some rows state a clone size, as once, few, many or a class for expanded clones.

TRBD1	TRBJ1-2	TRBV2	.	CASSVDRAVWGYTF	TGTGCCAGCAGTGTCGACAGGGCCGTCTGGGGCTACACCTTC
TRBD1	TRBJ2-7	TRBV27	once	CASSPWDRGYEQYF	TGTGCCAGCAGTCCTTGGGACAGGGGCTACGAGCAGTACTTC
TRBD1	TRBJ1-2	TRBV19	.	CASSSGQGNYGYTF	TGTGCCAGTAGTAGTGGACAGGGAAACTATGGCTACACCTTC
.	TRBJ2-3	TRBV29-1	few	CSVERADTQYF	TGCAGCGTTGAACGGGCAGATACGCAGTATTTT
TRBD1	TRBJ1-1	TRBV28	few	CASRRQGRNTEAFF	TGTGCCAGCAGGCGACAGGGGCGGAACACTGAAGCTTTCTTT
TRBD1	TRBJ2-1	TRBV4-1	.	CASSQDMTGNYNEQFF	TGCGCCAGCAGCCAAGATATGACAGGGAACTACAATGAGCAGTTCTTC
.	TRBJ2-3	TRBV7-8	.	CASSFQLRGSTDTQYF	TGTGCCAGCAGCTTCCAGCTCAGGGGAAGCACAGATACACAGTATTTT
TRBD2	TRBJ2-3	TRBV7-2	.	CASSPSSGGKYF	TGTGCCAGCAGCCCCTCTAGCGGGGGGAAGTATTTT
.	TRBJ1-2	TRBV7-9	.	CASSSGPMLGEYGYTF	TGTGCCAGCAGCTCTGGACCTATGTTGGGGGAGTATGGCTACACCTTC
TRBD1	TRBJ1-2	TRBV29-1	few	CSAGETGVNYGYTF	TGCAGCGCCGGAGAGACAGGGGTTAACTATGGCTACACCTTC
.	TRBJ2-7	TRBV29-1	.	CSVGTLGATYEQYF	TGCAGCGTTGGGACTCTCGGGGCGACCTACGAGCAGTACTTC
.	TRBJ2-6	TRBV27	.	CASSQEGKFRANVLTF	TGTGCCAGCAGCCAAGAGGGGAAATTTCGGGCCAACGTCCTGACTTTC
TRBD2	TRBJ2-1	TRBV9	few	CASSAGTSTYNEQFF	TGTGCCAGCAGCGCGGGGACTAGCACCTACAATGAGCAGTTCTTC